The 25 T cell receptor beta chains presented below share a single source sample, sequenced in a study of cytomegalovirus exposure and HLA in healthy donors. 13 Jbeta primers and 60 Vbeta primers were used for the PCR. Profiled with immunoSEQ multiplex PCR; TCRdb holds only in-frame clones, not every one. The data show about 160,000 clones, with around 84% seen just once and 7.5% to 9.5% held by the top ten. Sample: PBMCs. The receptor set was obtained from a male donor in good health and CMV-seropositive.

The chain couples TRBV5-4 to TRBJ2-5; 9 bases match TRBD1. CDR3 size: 13 residues. The junction had 2 bases not matched to a gene; V was cut back by 4 bases and J by 4 bases. CDR1 SGHNT and CDR2 YYREEE come from the germline V gene (reference sequence). Here the CDR3 DNA reads TGTGCCAGCAGCCCGGGACAGGGAGAGACCCAGTACTTC. Translated, it gives CASSPGQGETQYF.

V gene TRBV7-2 combines with J gene TRBJ1-2; no clear D gene. V was shortened by 5 bases and J by 1 base, with 8 bases between the two germline ends. This CDR3 contains 13 residues. In germline, CDR1 is SGHTA, CDR2 FQGNSA. In DNA, the CDR3 is TGTGCCAGCAGCACCGGTCTTAACTATGGCTACACCTTC. Its translation is CASSTGLNYGYTF.

This chain joins TRBV28 and TRBJ2-7; 8 bases match TRBD1. The germline V gene has CDR1 MDHEN and CDR2 SYDVKM. The CDR3 contains 13 residues. V shed 4 bases and J 7 bases; nucleotides not matched to a gene: 6. DNA for the CDR3: TGTGCCAGCAGTTCCCAGGGGGCAAGTGAGCAGTACTTC. Translating it yields CASSSQGASEQYF.

The chain uses TRBV27 and TRBJ2-3; 8 bases line up with TRBD2. V trimming: 5 bases; J trimming: 1 base; junction bases outside the gene matches: 2. The CDR3 runs to 14 residues. Germline V CDR1 and CDR2: MNHEY, SMNVEV (reference sequence). The CDR3 here is CASSMREGTDTQYF. The CDR3 bases are TGTGCCAGCAGTATGCGGGAGGGCACAGATACGCAGTATTTT.

The V call is TRBV7-2, the J call TRBJ1-2, with D possibly TRBD1 on 5 matching bases. From germline, CDR1 is SGHTA and CDR2 FQGNSA. Trimming shortened V by 5 bases and J by 7 bases, and 17 bases separated the two germline ends. This CDR3 has 14 residues. CDR3 protein: CASSPSRRAGGYTF. CDR3 in DNA: TGTGCCAGCAGCCCGAGCCGCAGGGCCGGTGGCTACACCTTC.

This clone was detected only once. The gene calls are TRBV4-3 and TRBJ2-1; no clear D gene. Germline CDR1 LGHNA, CDR2 YSLEER. This CDR3 is 16 amino acids long. V was cut by 1 base and J by 0 bases, with 10 bases left in between. DNA for the CDR3: TGCGCCAGCAGCCAAGGTCTCACACACTCCTACAATGAGCAGTTCTTC. Protein sequence: CASSQGLTHSYNEQFF.

The chain joins TRBV4-1 to TRBJ2-1, with 12 bases that match TRBD1. V trimming: 3 bases; J trimming: 6 bases; junction bases outside the gene matches: 6. CDR3 length: 16 residues. Per germline, CDR1 MGHRA and CDR2 YSYEKL. The CDR3 DNA sequence: TGCGCCAGCAGCCACCCGGGACAGGGGGCCGGCAATGAGCAGTTCTTC. This sequence encodes CASSHPGQGAGNEQFF.

This sequence joins TRBV30 and TRBJ1-5; D perhaps matches TRBD1 (5 bases). Trimming removed 0 bases from V and 4 bases from J, with 7 bases in between. CDR1 GTSNPN and CDR2 SVGIG come from the germline V gene (reference sequence). The CDR3 totals 13 residues. The CDR3 loop is CAWSVQANQPQHF. CDR3 sequence (DNA): TGTGCCTGGAGTGTACAGGCGAATCAGCCCCAGCATTTT.

This chain connects TRBV6-6 to TRBJ1-2; D might be TRBD1 (5 bases). This CDR3 comprises 14 residues. V was trimmed by 2 bases and J by 2 bases, leaving 9 bases between them. Germline V lookup: CDR1 MNHNY, CDR2 SVGAGI (reference sequence). The CDR3 DNA follows: TGTGCCAGCAGTTACGCGGGGGTGAACTATGGCTACACCTTC. It encodes CASSYAGVNYGYTF.

The chain uses TRBV7-2 and TRBJ2-7, with D hard to call. The CDR3 contains 13 residues. V lost 4 bases and J lost 8, with 15 bases in between. Per the germline V gene, CDR1 is SGHTA and CDR2 is FQGNSA. DNA for the CDR3: TGTGCCAGCAGCTATTACTCTAGTATCAAGCAGTACTTC. It is translated as CASSYYSSIKQYF.

This chain links TRBV19 with TRBJ2-2; D is ambiguous. Per the germline V gene, CDR1 is LNHDA and CDR2 is SQIVND (reference sequence). The CDR3 is 16 residues long. V lost 5 bases, J lost 4 bases, and 17 bases lay in between. This CDR3 reads CASSDPRNRVTGELFF. CDR3 bases: TGTGCCAGTAGTGACCCCAGGAATAGAGTCACCGGGGAGCTGTTTTTT.

This clone has a single count. V usage is TRBV27 and J usage is TRBJ2-5, with D uncertain. The tail of the sequence fits TRBJ2-7 better, so the J call may be wrong. There are 12 residues in the CDR3. The V gene's germline CDR1 is MNHEY and CDR2 SMNVEV (reference sequence). The CDR3 sequence is CASSLPEAEQYF. The CDR3 DNA reads TGTGCCAGCAGTTTACCCGAGGCCGAGCAGTACTTC.

The rearrangement links TRBV4-3 to TRBJ2-5; D is unresolved. The germline gives CDR1 LGHNA, CDR2 YSLEER. V was pared by 0 bases and J by 2 bases, with 13 bases between. The CDR3 has 16 amino acids. The CDR3 DNA sequence: TGCGCCAGCAGCCAAGACGCGGCCCGTCCTCAAGAGACCCAGTACTTC. Translating it yields CASSQDAARPQETQYF.

This chain joins TRBV18 and TRBJ1-2; unclear D gene. The CDR3 consists of 15 residues. Trimming removed 6 bases from V and 8 bases from J, with 22 bases in between. Germline assignment: CDR1 KGHSH and CDR2 LQKENI. The CDR3 nucleotides read TGTGCCAGCTCCCCCAATCCGGGTCACTCACAAGGCTACACCTTC. Translation: CASSPNPGHSQGYTF.

The CDR3 sequence: CASRPGTGLFEQYF. CDR3 DNA: TGTGCCAGCAGACCCGGGACAGGGTTATTCGAGCAGTACTTC. J is TRBJ2-7 and V is TRBV28; 9 nucleotides agree with TRBD1. Germline V gene lookup returns CDR1 MDHEN and CDR2 SYDVKM. Losses at the gene ends were 6 bases for V and 6 bases for J; bases not matched to a gene: 9. This CDR3 is 14 amino acids long.

J is TRBJ1-2 and V is TRBV13; 12 nucleotides line up with TRBD1. The V and J ends lost 5 bases and 0 bases, in that order; junction bases with no gene match: 4. CDR3 length: 16 residues. Germline V CDR1 and CDR2: PRHDT, FYEKMQ (reference sequence). In DNA, the CDR3 is TGTGCCAGCAGCCCTCGGGACAGGGGGCCTAACTATGGCTACACCTTC. This sequence encodes CASSPRDRGPNYGYTF.

V gene TRBV18 combines with J gene TRBJ1-2; 7 bases match TRBD1. The germline CDR1 and CDR2 sequences are KGHSH and LQKENI. V gave up 1 base and J gave up 3 bases; unmatched junction bases: 5. This CDR3 is 15 amino acids long. The CDR3: CASSPRIGGDYGYTF. The CDR3 DNA reads as TGTGCCAGCTCACCACGGATAGGGGGCGACTATGGCTACACCTTC.

V usage is TRBV10-3 and J usage is TRBJ2-5; 7 nucleotides line up with TRBD1. The CDR3 is made up of 14 amino acids. V lost 11 bases and J lost 3; bases outside the gene matches: 12. Germline V gives CDR1 ENHRY, CDR2 SYGVKD. The DNA for the CDR3 is TGTGCCTCCGGAGAGGGGGCCATAAAAGAGACCCAGTACTTC. As protein: CASGEGAIKETQYF.

The chain combines TRBV4-1 with TRBJ1-1, with no clear D. The CDR3 sequence is 16 residues long. V shed 4 bases and J shed 0 bases, with 15 bases lying between them. CDR1 MGHRA and CDR2 YSYEKL come from the germline V gene. The CDR3 protein is CASSPWTGMMNTEAFF. CDR3 DNA: TGCGCCAGCAGCCCCTGGACGGGGATGATGAACACTGAAGCTTTCTTT.

This chain links TRBV9 with TRBJ1-6; possibly TRBD1 for D (6 bases). Germline V CDR1 and CDR2: SGDLS, YYNGEE. The CDR3 consists of 15 residues. V was shortened by 4 bases and J by 6 bases, with 14 bases between the two germline ends. CDR3 region: CASSPWGGVNSPLHF. The CDR3 bases are TGTGCCAGCAGCCCGTGGGGGGGCGTTAATTCACCCCTCCACTTT.

The chain is built from TRBV5-6 and TRBJ2-5; TRBD1 might be the D (5 bases). CDR1 is SGHDT, CDR2 YYEEEE, per germline. CDR3 length: 14 amino acids. V dropped 4 bases and J dropped 4 bases, with 14 bases sitting between them. The CDR3 spells CASSGPNRGETQYF. CDR3 nucleotides: TGTGCCAGCAGCGGCCCTAATAGGGGAGAGACCCAGTACTTC.

This sequence joins TRBV5-4 and TRBJ2-3; 7 bases agree with TRBD2. The ends lost 4 bases at V and 5 bases at J; junction bases unmatched: 1. The CDR3 contains 12 residues. The germline gives CDR1 SGHNT, CDR2 YYREEE (reference sequence). The CDR3 DNA reads TGTGCCAGCAGCCCGGGAGGAGATACGCAGTATTTT. It codes for CASSPGGDTQYF.

The V call is TRBV7-2, the J call TRBJ2-5, with 7 bases lining up with TRBD2. Germline lookup yields CDR1 SGHTA and CDR2 FQGNSA. The CDR3 sequence is 16 residues long. V shed 2 bases, J shed 4 bases, and the junction held 10 bases outside the gene matches. The CDR3, as DNA: TGTGCCAGCAGCTTAATGGCGGGAGTAGCACGAGAGACCCAGTACTTC. This gives the protein CASSLMAGVARETQYF.

In nucleotides, the CDR3 is TGTGCCAGCAGTGAATCAGGGCGCGAGCAGTACTTC. As protein: CASSESGREQYF. The chain uses TRBV2 and TRBJ2-7; TRBD1 is a possible D gene (5 bases). V dropped 2 bases and J dropped 6 bases, with 8 bases sitting between them. The CDR3 length is 12 residues. CDR1 is SNHLY, CDR2 FYNNEI, per germline.

The chain carries TRBV28 and TRBJ2-7; the D is unclear. The length of the CDR3 is 11 residues. Deletions cut 7 bases from V and 7 bases from J, with 11 bases between. CDR1 is MDHEN and CDR2 is SYDVKM in the germline V gene. The CDR3 sequence is CASTGEWEQYF. The CDR3, as DNA: TGTGCCAGCACCGGAGAGTGGGAGCAGTACTTC.